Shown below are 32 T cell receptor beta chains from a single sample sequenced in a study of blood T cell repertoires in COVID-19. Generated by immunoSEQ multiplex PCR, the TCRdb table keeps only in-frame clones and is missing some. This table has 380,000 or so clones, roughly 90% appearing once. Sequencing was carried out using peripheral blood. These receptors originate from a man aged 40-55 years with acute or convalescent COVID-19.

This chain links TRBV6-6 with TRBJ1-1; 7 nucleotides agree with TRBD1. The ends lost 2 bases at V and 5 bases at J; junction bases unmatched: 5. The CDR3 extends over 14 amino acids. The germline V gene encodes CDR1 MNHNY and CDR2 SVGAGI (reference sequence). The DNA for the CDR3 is TGTGCCAGCAGTTACGGGCAGGGGGTAACTGAAGCTTTCTTT. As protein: CASSYGQGVTEAFF.

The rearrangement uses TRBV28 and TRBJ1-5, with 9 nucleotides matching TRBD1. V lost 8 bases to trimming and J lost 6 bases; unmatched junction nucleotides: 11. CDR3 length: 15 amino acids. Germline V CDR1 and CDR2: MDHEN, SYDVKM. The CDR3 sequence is CASHPPLTGGQPQHF. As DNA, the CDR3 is TGTGCCAGCCATCCCCCTCTGACAGGGGGTCAGCCCCAGCATTTT.

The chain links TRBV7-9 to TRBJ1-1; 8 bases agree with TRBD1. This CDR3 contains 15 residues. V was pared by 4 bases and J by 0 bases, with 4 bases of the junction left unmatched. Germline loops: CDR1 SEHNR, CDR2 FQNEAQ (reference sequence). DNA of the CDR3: TGTGCCAGCAGCTCGACCAGGGGGCTGAACACTGAAGCTTTCTTT. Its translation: CASSSTRGLNTEAFF.

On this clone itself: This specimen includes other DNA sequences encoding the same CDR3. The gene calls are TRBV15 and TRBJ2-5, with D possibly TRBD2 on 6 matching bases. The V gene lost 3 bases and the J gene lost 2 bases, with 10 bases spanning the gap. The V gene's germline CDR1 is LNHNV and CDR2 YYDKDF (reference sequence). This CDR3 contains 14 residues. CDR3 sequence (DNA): TGTGCCACCAGCAGCGGGAGAGAACAAGAGACCCAGTACTTC. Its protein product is CATSSGREQETQYF.

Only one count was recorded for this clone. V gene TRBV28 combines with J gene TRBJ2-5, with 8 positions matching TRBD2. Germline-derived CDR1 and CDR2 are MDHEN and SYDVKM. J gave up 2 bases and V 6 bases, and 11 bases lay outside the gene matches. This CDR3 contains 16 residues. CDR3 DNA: TGTGCCAGCAGCCGGGGGGGTTGGCGGGGACAAGAGACCCAGTACTTC. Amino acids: CASSRGGWRGQETQYF.

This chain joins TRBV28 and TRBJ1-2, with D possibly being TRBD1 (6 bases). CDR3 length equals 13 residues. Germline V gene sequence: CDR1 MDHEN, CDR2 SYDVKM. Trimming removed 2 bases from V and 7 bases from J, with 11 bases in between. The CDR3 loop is CASSLTGSRGYTF. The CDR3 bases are TGTGCCAGCAGTTTAACAGGGTCTCGTGGCTACACCTTC.

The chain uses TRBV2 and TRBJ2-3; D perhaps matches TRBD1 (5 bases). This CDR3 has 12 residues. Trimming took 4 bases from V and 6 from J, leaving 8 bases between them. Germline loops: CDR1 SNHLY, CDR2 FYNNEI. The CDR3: CASSGTRDTQYF. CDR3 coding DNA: TGTGCCAGCAGTGGGACACGGGATACGCAGTATTTT.

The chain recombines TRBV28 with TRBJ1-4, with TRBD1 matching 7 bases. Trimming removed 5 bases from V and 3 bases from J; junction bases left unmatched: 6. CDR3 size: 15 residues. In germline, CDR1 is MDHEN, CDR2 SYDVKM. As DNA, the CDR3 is TGTGCCAGCAGTCCCCCGACAGGGTCTAATGAAAAACTGTTTTTT. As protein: CASSPPTGSNEKLFF.

As DNA, the CDR3 is TGCGCCAGCAGCCCCCGTAAACAGGGGCCTCCAGGCGGGGAGCTGTTTTTT. It specifies CASSPRKQGPPGGELFF. The rearrangement links TRBV4-1 to TRBJ2-2, with 7 bases matching TRBD1. The trim removed 4 bases at V and 7 bases at J, leaving 15 bases unmatched. The CDR3 covers 17 residues. Germline V gene lookup returns CDR1 MGHRA and CDR2 YSYEKL.

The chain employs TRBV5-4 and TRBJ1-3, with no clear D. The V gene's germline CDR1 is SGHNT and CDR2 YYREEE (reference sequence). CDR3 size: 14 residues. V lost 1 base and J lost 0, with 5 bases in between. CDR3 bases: TGTGCCAGCAGCTTGAGCCTCTCTGGAAACACCATATATTTT. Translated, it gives CASSLSLSGNTIYF.

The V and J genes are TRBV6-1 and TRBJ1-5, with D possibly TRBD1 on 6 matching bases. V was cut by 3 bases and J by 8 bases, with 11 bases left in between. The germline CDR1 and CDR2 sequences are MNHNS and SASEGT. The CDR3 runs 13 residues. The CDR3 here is CASSDTGLEPQHF. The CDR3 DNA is TGTGCCAGCAGTGATACAGGGCTGGAGCCCCAGCATTTT.

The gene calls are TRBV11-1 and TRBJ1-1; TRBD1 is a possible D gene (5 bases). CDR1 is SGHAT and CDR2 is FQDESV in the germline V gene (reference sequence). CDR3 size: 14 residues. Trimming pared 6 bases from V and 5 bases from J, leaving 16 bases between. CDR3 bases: TGTGCCAGCAGTTCGCCGACAGCCAGGACTGAAGCTTTCTTT. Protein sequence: CASSSPTARTEAFF.

The CDR3 DNA follows: TGCAGCGCCCAACAGAAACTAGCCAAAAACATTCAGTACTTC. This translates into CSAQQKLAKNIQYF. V gene TRBV29-1 combines with J gene TRBJ2-4; D ambiguous. Germline V CDR1 and CDR2: SQVTM, ANQGSEA. The V end lost 7 bases, the J end lost 0 bases, and 13 bases lay between the germline ends. The CDR3 sequence is 14 residues long. Full variable domain (outside the CDR3, taken from reference TRBV29-1 and TRBJ2-4): SAVISQKPSRDICQRGTSLTIQCQVDSQVTMMFWYRQQPGQSLTLIATANQGSEATYESGFVIDKFPISRPNLTFSTLTVSNMSPEDSSIYLCSAQQKLAKNIQYFGAGTRLSVL.

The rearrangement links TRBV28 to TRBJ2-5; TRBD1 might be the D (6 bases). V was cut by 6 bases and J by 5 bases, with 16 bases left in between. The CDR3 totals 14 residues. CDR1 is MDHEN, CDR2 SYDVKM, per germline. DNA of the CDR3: TGTGCCAGCAGCAATCTTGGGGGCTGGGAGACCCAGTACTTC. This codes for CASSNLGGWETQYF.

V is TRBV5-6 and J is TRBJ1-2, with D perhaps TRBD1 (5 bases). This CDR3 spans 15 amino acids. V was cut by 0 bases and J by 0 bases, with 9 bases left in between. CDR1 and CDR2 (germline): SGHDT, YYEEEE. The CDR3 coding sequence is TGTGCCAGCAGCTTGGTTGGGGGGTCTAACTATGGCTACACCTTC. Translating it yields CASSLVGGSNYGYTF.

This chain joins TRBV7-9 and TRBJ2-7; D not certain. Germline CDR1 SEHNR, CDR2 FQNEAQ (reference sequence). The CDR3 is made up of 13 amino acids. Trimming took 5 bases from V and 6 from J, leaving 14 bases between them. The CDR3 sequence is CASSVATWAEQYF. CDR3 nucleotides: TGTGCCAGCAGCGTCGCGACCTGGGCCGAGCAGTACTTC.

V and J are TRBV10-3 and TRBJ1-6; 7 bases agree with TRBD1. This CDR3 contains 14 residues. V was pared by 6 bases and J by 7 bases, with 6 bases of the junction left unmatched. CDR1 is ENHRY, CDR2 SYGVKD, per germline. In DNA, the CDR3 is TGTGCCATCAGCGACAGGGCAGAAAATTCACCCCTCCACTTT. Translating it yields CAISDRAENSPLHF.

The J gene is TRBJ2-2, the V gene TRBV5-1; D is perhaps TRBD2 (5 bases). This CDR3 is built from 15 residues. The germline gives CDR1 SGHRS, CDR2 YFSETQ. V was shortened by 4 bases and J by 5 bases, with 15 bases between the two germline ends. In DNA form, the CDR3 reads TGCGCCAGCAGCCTACCGGGGATGACGACCGGGGAGCTGTTTTTT. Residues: CASSLPGMTTGELFF.

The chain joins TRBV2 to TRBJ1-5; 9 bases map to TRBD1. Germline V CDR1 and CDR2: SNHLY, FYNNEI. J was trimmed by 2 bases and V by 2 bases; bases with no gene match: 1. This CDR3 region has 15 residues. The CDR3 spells CASSERTGGNQPQHF. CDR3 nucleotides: TGTGCCAGCAGTGAAAGGACAGGGGGCAATCAGCCCCAGCATTTT.

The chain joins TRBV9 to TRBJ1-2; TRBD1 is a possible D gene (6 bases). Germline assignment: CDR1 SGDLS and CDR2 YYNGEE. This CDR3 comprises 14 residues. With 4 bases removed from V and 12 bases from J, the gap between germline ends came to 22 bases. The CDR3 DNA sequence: TGTGCCAGCAGCTCGGCCCGGGGGGCAACGTTGCACACCTTC. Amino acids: CASSSARGATLHTF.

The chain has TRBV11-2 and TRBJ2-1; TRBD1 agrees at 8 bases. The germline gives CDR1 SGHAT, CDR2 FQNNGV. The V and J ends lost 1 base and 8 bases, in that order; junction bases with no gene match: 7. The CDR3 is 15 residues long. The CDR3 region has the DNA TGTGCCAGCAGCTTAGGTCCAGGGGGCGGTCATGAGCAGTTCTTC. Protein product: CASSLGPGGGHEQFF.

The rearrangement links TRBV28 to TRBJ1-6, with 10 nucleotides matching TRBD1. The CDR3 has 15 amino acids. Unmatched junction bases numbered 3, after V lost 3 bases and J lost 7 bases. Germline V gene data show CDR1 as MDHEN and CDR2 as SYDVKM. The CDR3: CASSFADRGNSPLHF. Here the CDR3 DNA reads TGTGCCAGCAGTTTTGCGGACAGGGGGAATTCACCCCTCCACTTT.

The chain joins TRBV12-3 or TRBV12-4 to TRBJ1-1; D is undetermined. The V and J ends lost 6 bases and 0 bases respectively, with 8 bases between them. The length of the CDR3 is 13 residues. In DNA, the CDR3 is TGTGCCAGCAGGACTCAGATGAACACTGAAGCTTTCTTT. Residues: CASRTQMNTEAFF.

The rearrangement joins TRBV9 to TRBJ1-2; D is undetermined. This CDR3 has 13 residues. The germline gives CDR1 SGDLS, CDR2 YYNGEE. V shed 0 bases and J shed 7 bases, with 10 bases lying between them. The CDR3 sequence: CASSVGALTGYTF. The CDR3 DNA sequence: TGTGCCAGCAGCGTAGGGGCGCTGACTGGCTACACCTTC.

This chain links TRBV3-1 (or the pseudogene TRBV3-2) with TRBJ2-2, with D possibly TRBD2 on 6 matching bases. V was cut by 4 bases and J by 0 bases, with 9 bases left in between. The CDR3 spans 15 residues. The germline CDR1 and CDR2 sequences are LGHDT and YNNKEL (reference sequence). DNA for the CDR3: TGTGCCAGCAGCCTCCCGGGAGCGAACACCGGGGAGCTGTTTTTT. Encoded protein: CASSLPGANTGELFF.

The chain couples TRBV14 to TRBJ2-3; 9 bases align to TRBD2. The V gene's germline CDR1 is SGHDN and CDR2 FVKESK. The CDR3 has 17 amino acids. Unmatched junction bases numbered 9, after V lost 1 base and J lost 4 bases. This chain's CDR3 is CASSQVDLAGVSDTQYF. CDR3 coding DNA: TGTGCCAGCAGCCAAGTCGACTTAGCGGGAGTATCAGATACGCAGTATTTT.

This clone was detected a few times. CDR3 in amino acids: CSAAGATREQYF. The CDR3 DNA reads as TGCAGCGCCGCCGGAGCTACGAGGGAGCAGTACTTC. This chain joins TRBV29-1 and TRBJ2-7; unclear D gene. The CDR3 is 12 amino acids. Per the germline V gene, CDR1 is SQVTM and CDR2 is ANQGSEA. V dropped 7 bases and J dropped 7 bases, with 17 bases sitting between them.

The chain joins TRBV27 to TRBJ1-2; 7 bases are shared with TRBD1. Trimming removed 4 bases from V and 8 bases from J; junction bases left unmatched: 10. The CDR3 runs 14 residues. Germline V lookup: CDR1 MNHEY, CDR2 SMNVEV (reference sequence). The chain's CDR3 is CASSYTATGSGYTF. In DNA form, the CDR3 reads TGTGCCAGCAGTTACACCGCGACAGGGTCGGGCTACACCTTC.

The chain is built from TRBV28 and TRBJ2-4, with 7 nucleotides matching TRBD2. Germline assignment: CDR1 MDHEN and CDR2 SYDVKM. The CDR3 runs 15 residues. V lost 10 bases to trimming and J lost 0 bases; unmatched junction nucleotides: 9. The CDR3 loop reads CATGGRDLAKNIQYF. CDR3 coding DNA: TGTGCCACCGGAGGGAGGGACCTAGCCAAAAACATTCAGTACTTC.

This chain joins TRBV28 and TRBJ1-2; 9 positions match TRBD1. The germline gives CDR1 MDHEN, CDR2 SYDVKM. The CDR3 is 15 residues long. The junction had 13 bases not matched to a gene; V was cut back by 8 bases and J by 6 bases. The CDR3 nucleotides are TGTGCCAGCGAGTTGTACAGGGGGCGCGGAGATGGCTACACCTTC. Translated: CASELYRGRGDGYTF.

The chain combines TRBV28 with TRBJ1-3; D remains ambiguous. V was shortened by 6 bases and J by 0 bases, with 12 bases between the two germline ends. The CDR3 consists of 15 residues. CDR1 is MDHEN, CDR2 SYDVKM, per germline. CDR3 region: CASRTGFYSGNTIYF. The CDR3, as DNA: TGTGCCAGCAGAACGGGTTTTTACTCTGGAAACACCATATATTTT. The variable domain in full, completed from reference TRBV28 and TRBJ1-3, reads DVKVTQSSRYLVKRTGEKVFLECVQDMDHENMFWYRQDPGLGLRLIYFSYDVKMKEKGDIPEGYSVSREKKERFSLILESASTNQTSMYLCASRTGFYSGNTIYFGEGSWLTVV.

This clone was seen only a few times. The CDR3 nucleotides are TGTGCCAGCAGTTATACGACGACCCGCGGCCCTGCCAGCCCCCACGAGCAGTACTTC. It specifies CASSYTTTRGPASPHEQYF. The V call is TRBV6-2 or TRBV6-3, the J call TRBJ2-7; D not certain. The germline V gene has CDR1 MNHEY and CDR2 SVGEGT. This CDR3 spans 19 amino acids. V dropped 3 bases and J dropped 5 bases, with 29 bases sitting between them.